This TCR beta chain was recovered during a study of graft-versus-host responses after intestinal transplantation. The germline V gene has CDR1 LNHNV and CDR2 YYDKDF (reference sequence). This CDR3 is 16 amino acids long. The J segment lost 9 bases and the V segment lost 1 base, leaving 12 bases of the junction unmatched. Clones were read by immunoSEQ multiplex PCR, and TCRdb kept only the in-frame ones, dropping some. Of approximately 19,000 clones in the sample, approximately 90% were seen once. This material consisted of PBMCs, taken 357 days after transplant. This receptor was obtained from a human patient who received an intestinal transplant, so some T cells may come from the graft donor. This sequence joins TRBV15 and TRBJ2-1; 7 positions match TRBD2. The CDR3 nucleotides read TGTGCCACCAGCAGAGCCCTAGCGGACCATAGCTTTGAGCAGTTCTTC. The encoded protein is CATSRALADHSFEQFF.